This passage covers 20 T cell receptor beta chains from one sample sequenced in a study of beta chain features in type 1 diabetes. TCRB transcripts that were expressed got sequenced, as all of the isolated RNA had been reverse transcribed. Clones were read by immunoSEQ multiplex PCR, and TCRdb kept only the in-frame ones, dropping some. The sample lists about 160,000 clones, approximately 8.4% seen once, with over 2% in the top ten. What was sequenced was central memory CD4+ T cells from blood. The receptors come from a woman younger than 30 in good health.

The V call is TRBV18, the J call TRBJ2-2; 8 bases are a match to TRBD1. Germline V gene lookup returns CDR1 KGHSH and CDR2 LQKENI. The CDR3 extends over 17 amino acids. V was pared by 3 bases and J by 6 bases, with 12 bases of the junction left unmatched. Here the CDR3 DNA reads TGTGCCAGCTCACCCGGTAGCTGGACAGGGATGGCCGGGGAGCTGTTTTTT. Translating it yields CASSPGSWTGMAGELFF.

The CDR3 DNA reads as TGCGCCAGCAGTCCCCGACTAGCTGCCGCCAATGAGCAGTTCTTC. Protein sequence: CASSPRLAAANEQFF. The J gene is TRBJ2-1, the V gene TRBV4-3, with 7 bases lining up with TRBD2. The CDR3 runs to 15 residues. The V gene end was trimmed by 6 bases and the J gene end by 6 bases; junction bases not matched to a gene: 11. Germline V gene data show CDR1 as LGHNA and CDR2 as YSLEER.

This clone was counted between two and nine times. CDR3 protein: CASSTRTGAWQPQHF. The CDR3 DNA reads TGTGCCAGCAGTACTCGCACAGGGGCTTGGCAGCCCCAGCATTTT. The chain links TRBV27 to TRBJ1-5, with 7 bases aligning to TRBD1. The CDR3 length is 15 residues. Germline V gene data show CDR1 as MNHEY and CDR2 as SMNVEV (reference sequence). The V and J ends lost 5 bases and 7 bases, in that order; junction bases with no gene match: 11.

The sample holds a few counts of this clone. This chain joins TRBV5-6 and TRBJ2-1; D is uncertain. The V end lost 0 bases, the J end lost 4 bases, and 8 bases lay between the germline ends. Germline V CDR1 and CDR2: SGHDT, YYEEEE. The CDR3 loop spans 14 amino acids. The CDR3 sequence: CASSLGPDYNEQFF. As DNA, the CDR3 is TGTGCCAGCAGCTTGGGTCCAGATTACAATGAGCAGTTCTTC.

This rearrangement joins TRBV11-1 to TRBJ1-5; D remains ambiguous. The length of the CDR3 is 13 residues. Trimming shortened V by 2 bases and J by 5 bases, and 7 bases separated the two germline ends. Germline CDR1 and CDR2: SGHAT and FQDESV (reference sequence). The CDR3 here is CASSLFSDQPQHF. For the CDR3, the DNA is TGTGCCAGCAGCTTATTTTCCGATCAGCCCCAGCATTTT.

This clone was found a few times. The rearrangement links TRBV30 to TRBJ2-1; 8 positions agree with TRBD2. Germline V CDR1 and CDR2: GTSNPN, SVGIG (reference sequence). The CDR3 loop spans 14 amino acids. Losses at the gene ends were 3 bases for V and 7 bases for J; bases not matched to a gene: 8. DNA of the CDR3: TGTGCCTGGAGGCGCGGGAGGATCCTTAATGAGCAGTTCTTC. Its translation is CAWRRGRILNEQFF.

This clone was recorded a few times. The chain uses TRBV11-2 and TRBJ2-5; perhaps TRBD2 as D (6 bases). V lost 4 bases and J lost 5, with 20 bases in between. This CDR3 is built from 16 residues. Looked up from germline, CDR1 is SGHAT and CDR2 is FQNNGV. This CDR3 reads CASSSRALSAGETQYF. CDR3 in DNA: TGTGCCAGCAGCTCGAGGGCGCTTTCGGCGGGGGAGACCCAGTACTTC. Full variable domain (missing parts from reference TRBV11-2 and TRBJ2-5): EAGVAQSPRYKIIEKRQSVAFWCNPISGHATLYWYQQILGQGPKLLIQFQNNGVVDDSQLPKDRFSAERLKGVDSTLKIQPAKLEDSAVYLCASSSRALSAGETQYFGPGTRLLVL.

The table lists this clone with a few counts. The chain carries TRBV4-2 and TRBJ1-2; 7 nucleotides match TRBD1. The CDR3 spans 13 residues. Germline trimming cut 5 bases from V and 4 bases from J; bases unmatched to any gene: 4. Germline values: CDR1 LGHNA, CDR2 YNFKEQ. Here the CDR3 reads CASSLQGPYGYTF. The DNA for the CDR3 is TGTGCCAGCAGCTTACAGGGGCCCTATGGCTACACCTTC.

This clone has a handful of counts. This chain joins TRBV5-8 and TRBJ1-2; D unclear. Trimming cost V 0 bases and J 4 bases, with 4 bases left between them. Germline CDR1 reads SGHTS; CDR2 reads YDEGEE. This CDR3 comprises 12 residues. The DNA of the CDR3 is TGTGCCAGCAGCTTGGACAGCTATGGCTACACCTTC. Its protein product is CASSLDSYGYTF.

There are a few counts of this clone. The rearrangement links TRBV19 to TRBJ2-7; 14 positions match TRBD2. This CDR3 region has 18 residues. V lost 5 bases, J lost 0 bases, and 9 bases stayed unmatched. From germline, CDR1 is LNHDA and CDR2 SQIVND (reference sequence). CDR3 coding DNA: TGTGCCAGTAGTCCCCTTGGACTAGCGGGGGGCTACTCCTACGAGCAGTACTTC. Protein: CASSPLGLAGGYSYEQYF.

This clone was found many times. The V gene is TRBV29-1, the J gene TRBJ1-5, with 9 bases fitting TRBD1. This CDR3 region has 13 residues. The trim removed 6 bases at V and 7 bases at J, leaving 7 bases unmatched. Germline V gene lookup returns CDR1 SQVTM and CDR2 ANQGSEA. The CDR3 region has the DNA TGCAGCGTCCGGGACAGGGATTACCAGCCCCAGCATTTT. Residues: CSVRDRDYQPQHF.

This clone has more than one count but fewer than ten. This chain joins TRBV18 and TRBJ2-5, with TRBD2 matching 9 bases. This CDR3 is 15 amino acids long. V was clipped by 6 bases and J by 3 bases; unmatched bases: 8. Germline values: CDR1 KGHSH, CDR2 LQKENI. The CDR3 loop is CASSPREGLEETQYF. The CDR3 region has the DNA TGTGCCAGCTCGCCGCGGGAGGGCCTTGAAGAGACCCAGTACTTC.

This clone was seen a few times. The CDR3 region is CASSFRLGGRSNQPQHF. CDR3 DNA sequence: TGTGCCAGCAGTTTCCGCCTTGGTGGGCGTAGCAATCAGCCCCAGCATTTT. The chain carries TRBV28 and TRBJ1-5; unclear D gene. Trimming shortened V by 3 bases and J by 0 bases, and 15 bases separated the two germline ends. The CDR3 has 17 residues. Germline CDR1 is MDHEN and CDR2 is SYDVKM. Full variable domain (missing parts from reference TRBV28 and TRBJ1-5): DVKVTQSSRYLVKRTGEKVFLECVQDMDHENMFWYRQDPGLGLRLIYFSYDVKMKEKGDIPEGYSVSREKKERFSLILESASTNQTSMYLCASSFRLGGRSNQPQHFGDGTRLSIL.

This clone was picked up a small number of times. At one boundary the junction diverges from the germline segment, which might be a read error. The chain couples TRBV11-2 to TRBJ1-4; 8 positions agree with TRBD1. The CDR3 is made up of 15 amino acids. In germline, CDR1 is SGHAT, CDR2 FQNNGV. CDR3 DNA sequence: TGCGCCAGCAGCCAATCGCTCGGACAGGGCGAAAAACTGTTTTTT. Residues: CASSQSLGQGEKLFF.

This clone was observed a handful of times. The rearrangement joins TRBV2 to TRBJ2-3; D is unresolved. V was clipped by 3 bases and J by 7 bases, with 17 bases between them. This CDR3 is 15 amino acids long. The germline gives CDR1 SNHLY, CDR2 FYNNEI. This chain's CDR3 is CASSERPLTYYTQYF. In nucleotides, the CDR3 is TGTGCCAGCAGTGAGCGCCCGCTAACCTATTATACGCAGTATTTT.

This clone has more than one count but fewer than ten. The chain recombines TRBV6-5 with TRBJ2-2, with 9 nucleotides matching TRBD1. The CDR3 totals 15 residues. V trimming: 6 bases; J trimming: 2 bases; junction bases outside the gene matches: 4. Germline assignment: CDR1 MNHEY and CDR2 SVGAGI. The CDR3: CASSRDRANTGELFF. CDR3 bases: TGTGCCAGCAGCAGGGACAGGGCAAACACCGGGGAGCTGTTTTTT.

J is TRBJ2-7 and V is TRBV27; TRBD2 aligns across 7 bases. The CDR3 loop spans 13 amino acids. The trim removed 6 bases at V and 0 bases at J, leaving 2 bases unmatched. Germline CDR1 reads MNHEY; CDR2 reads SMNVEV (reference sequence). CDR3 loop: CASRREISYEQYF. Here the CDR3 DNA reads TGTGCCAGCAGGCGGGAGATCTCCTACGAGCAGTACTTC.

This clone was found a few times. This chain links TRBV5-6 with TRBJ2-2, with D possibly TRBD1 on 5 matching bases. This CDR3 has 17 amino acids. V gave up 0 bases and J gave up 0 bases, with 12 bases separating them. The germline V gene has CDR1 SGHDT and CDR2 YYEEEE. The CDR3 reads CASSLAADSTNTGELFF. Written as DNA, the CDR3 is TGTGCCAGCAGCTTGGCGGCCGACAGTACGAACACCGGGGAGCTGTTTTTT.

This clone came up a few times. The chain recombines TRBV27 with TRBJ2-1; 10 nucleotides align to TRBD1. The CDR3 consists of 15 residues. CDR1 is MNHEY, CDR2 SMNVEV, per germline (reference sequence). Trimming took 5 bases from V and 4 from J; bases not matched to a gene: 5. The DNA for the CDR3 is TGTGCCAGCAGTCCGGACAGGGGGTTTTACAATGAGCAGTTCTTC. Its protein is CASSPDRGFYNEQFF.

This clone came up a few times. Its ends do not fully match the called genes, so a read error is possible. The rearrangement joins TRBV13 to TRBJ2-7; D might be TRBD2 (5 bases). CDR1 PRHDT and CDR2 FYEKMQ come from the germline V gene (reference sequence). CDR3 length equals 12 residues. The CDR3 protein is CASSLGGGGLDF. CDR3 DNA sequence: TGTGCCAGCAGCTTAGGCGGTGGAGGCTTGGACTTC.